A selection of T cell receptor beta chains follows, all from one sample in a study of T cells in Graves' hyperthyroidism and ophthalmopathy. TCRdb fed the multiplex PCR reads into MiXCR, producing one record per CDR3 protein. The table has some 620,000 distinct CDR3 sequences, 16% seen once. The sequenced material came from blood. These receptor sequences come from a woman aged 30 to 39 with Graves' hyperthyroidism. The conserved cysteine and the conserved F or W are not part of the CDR3 here.

V,J,CDR3
TRBV28,TRBJ2-5,ASWTSGRGETQY
TRBV11-2,TRBJ2-2,ASSLDVGELF
TRBV4-1,TRBJ1-4,ASQRTANEKLF
TRBV12-3/TRBV12-4,TRBJ1-1,ASSPGHSNTEAF
TRBV20-1,TRBJ2-7,SARDTAGVLREQY
TRBV14,TRBJ2-5,ASSQEGSRGLETQY
TRBV7-7,TRBJ2-1,ASSFGLINEQF
TRBV27,TRBJ1-4,ASSLEGLGEKLF
TRBV28,TRBJ2-1,ASRYRGTSAFNEQF
TRBV12-3/TRBV12-4,TRBJ2-2,ASSPRATGELF